This entry lists 2 T cell receptor beta chains sequenced from one sample in a study of cytomegalovirus exposure and HLA in healthy donors. Primers for the PCR totalled 60 Vbeta and 13 Jbeta. The protocol was immunoSEQ multiplex PCR, while the TCRdb copy is restricted to in-frame clones and leaves out a portion. This sample yields about 120,000 clones, of which around 73% are seen a single time; about 5.4% belongs to the top ten. Sequenced sample: PBMCs. The receptors stem from a woman aged 25 to 39 in good health and CMV-seropositive.

The chain carries TRBV21-1 and TRBJ1-1. TRBV21-1 is shown as a pseudogene. CDR3 length: 16 amino acids. The CDR3 nucleotides read TGTGCCAGCAGCAAAGAGGCGGAAGGACCGGGGACTGAAGCTTTCTTT. This encodes CASSKEAEGPGTEAFF.

This clone was detected only once. V usage is TRBV25-1 and J usage is TRBJ1-4, with no clear D. The CDR3 covers 13 residues. Germline CDR1 is MGHDK and CDR2 is SYGVNS. V lost 5 bases, J lost 8 bases, and 12 bases lay in between. The DNA of the CDR3 is TGTGCCAGCAGTTTGCCAGGTGGCGAAAAACTGTTTTTT. Amino acid sequence: CASSLPGGEKLFF.